Presented here are 26 T cell receptor beta chains from one specimen sequenced in a study of monozygotic twins with inflammatory bowel disease (dated by TCRdb to the late 2010s). The library was obtained by 5' RACE. This sample was sequenced with an Illumina HiSeq 2500. TCRdb reprocessed the reads; each CDR3 protein sequence makes one entry, and DNA is unavailable. The sample table includes around 140,000 distinct CDR3 sequences. 2.4% of the sample rests with the top ten. Sequencing was carried out using blood. The receptors shown here come from a human donor with ulcerative colitis or Crohn's disease, or a healthy co-twin of an affected twin (not recorded which).

V gene TRBV5-1 combines with J gene TRBJ2-1; TCRdb returns TRBD1, unconfirmable since there is no DNA. Germline values: CDR1 SGHRS, CDR2 YFSETQ. This CDR3 has 14 residues. The CDR3: CASSDGTADNEQFF.

The V and J genes are TRBV5-1 and TRBJ2-3; the TRBD1 assignment by TCRdb is unverifiable without DNA. The germline gives CDR1 SGHRS, CDR2 YFSETQ. This CDR3 region has 16 residues. CDR3 region: CASSRSGGRDTDTQYF.

The gene calls are TRBV7-8 and TRBJ1-1; TCRdb's D call, TRBD1, is unchecked because there is no DNA. CDR1 is SGHVS, CDR2 FQNEAQ, per germline. The CDR3 spans 18 residues. The CDR3 is CASSFLGAGYRGNTEAFF.

The gene calls are TRBV24-1 and TRBJ2-7; the TRBD1 assignment by TCRdb is unverifiable without DNA. From germline, CDR1 is KGHDR and CDR2 SFDVKD. CDR3 length: 13 amino acids. The CDR3 region is CATSGRDFYEQYF.

V is TRBV4-1 and J is TRBJ1-5. The germline V gene has CDR1 MGHRA and CDR2 YSYEKL. This CDR3 has 15 residues. CDR3 sequence: CASSQDGVSNQPQHF.

The rearrangement uses TRBV30 and TRBJ1-1. This CDR3 is built from 13 residues. CDR1 GTSNPN and CDR2 SVGIG come from the germline V gene (reference sequence). The CDR3 protein is CAWSVGETTEAFF.

The V gene is TRBV20-1, the J gene TRBJ2-6. CDR1 and CDR2 from the germline V gene are DFQATT and SNEGSKA (reference sequence). The CDR3 extends over 15 amino acids. CDR3 sequence reads: CSARSGATGANVLTF.

The rearrangement uses TRBV5-1 and TRBJ2-4; TCRdb reports TRBD1, a call that lacks DNA to check it against. CDR1 is SGHRS, CDR2 YFSETQ, per germline. The CDR3 spans 17 residues. CDR3 sequence: CASSLLAPDRGENIQYF.

The CDR3 here is CASSPVVTRRNNEQFF. The genes are TRBV7-2 and TRBJ2-1; TCRdb indicates TRBD2, and absent DNA this call remains unverified. In germline, CDR1 is SGHTA, CDR2 FQGNSA. The CDR3 has 16 residues.

This chain uses TRBV20-1 with TRBJ2-7; TCRdb proposes TRBD1, but this gene call is untestable without DNA. This CDR3 is 16 amino acids long. CDR1 DFQATT and CDR2 SNEGSKA come from the germline V gene (reference sequence). The CDR3 sequence: CSARDSGRPTSYEQYF.

The chain combines TRBV4-2 with TRBJ1-2; absent DNA, TCRdb's TRBD1 call cannot be checked. Per the germline V gene, CDR1 is LGHNA and CDR2 is YNFKEQ. This CDR3 has 18 amino acids. CDR3 protein: CASSQPWGQGFANYGYTF.

V is TRBV4-2 and J is TRBJ1-3; TCRdb calls TRBD1, which cannot be checked without DNA. Germline assignment: CDR1 LGHNA and CDR2 YNFKEQ. The CDR3 sequence is 18 residues long. CDR3 sequence reads: CASSQDGAWTGVGNTIYF.

The chain combines TRBV20-1 with TRBJ1-2. Germline CDR1 is DFQATT and CDR2 is SNEGSKA (reference sequence). The CDR3 is 12 residues long. The CDR3 sequence: CSASGGTGGYTF.

The chain employs TRBV20-1 and TRBJ1-3; TCRdb lists TRBD1, though no DNA is available to test this call. This CDR3 spans 15 amino acids. The germline CDR1 and CDR2 sequences are DFQATT and SNEGSKA (reference sequence). The CDR3 is CSARGGWLGGNTIYF.

V gene TRBV27 combines with J gene TRBJ2-7; without DNA, the TCRdb call of TRBD2 cannot be checked. Germline V gives CDR1 MNHEY, CDR2 SMNVEV (reference sequence). CDR3 length: 14 residues. CDR3 residues: CASSFIGQGGEQYF.

This chain connects TRBV7-2 to TRBJ2-5; TCRdb gives TRBD1 as the D gene, but with no DNA this cannot be confirmed. The CDR3 spans 15 residues. Germline CDR1 is SGHTA and CDR2 is FQGNSA. CDR3 residues: CASSLRGGAYETQYF.

This sequence joins TRBV3-1 and TRBJ2-3; the TCRdb D gene call, TRBD2, has no DNA to confirm it. The CDR3 is 16 amino acids. From germline, CDR1 is LGHDT and CDR2 YNNKEL (reference sequence). CDR3: CASSPRAGGYTDTQYF.

The CDR3 here is CASSQVDRNSPLHF. The chain has TRBV3-1 and TRBJ1-6; the TCRdb D gene call, TRBD1, has no DNA to confirm it. This CDR3 is 14 amino acids long. Germline CDR1 reads LGHDT; CDR2 reads YNNKEL (reference sequence).

The V gene is TRBV18, the J gene TRBJ2-6. CDR1 is KGHSH and CDR2 is LQKENI in the germline V gene. This CDR3 has 14 amino acids. The CDR3: CASSPLSGTNVLTF.

The chain carries TRBV18 and TRBJ2-7. The CDR3 totals 14 residues. Germline V gene lookup returns CDR1 KGHSH and CDR2 LQKENI. The CDR3 spells CASSLMIPESEQYF.

The V call is TRBV9, the J call TRBJ2-1; TCRdb picks TRBD1, but there is no DNA to check that call. CDR1 is SGDLS, CDR2 YYNGEE, per germline. The CDR3 is 14 residues long. The CDR3 spells CASSLGGILSEQFF.

CDR3 sequence: CASSQDTGGPDTQYF. V gene TRBV4-1 combines with J gene TRBJ2-3; TCRdb picks TRBD2, but there is no DNA to check that call. The CDR3 runs 15 residues. CDR1 is MGHRA, CDR2 YSYEKL, per germline.

This chain connects TRBV5-1 to TRBJ2-7. CDR3 size: 13 residues. The germline V gene has CDR1 SGHRS and CDR2 YFSETQ. CDR3 in amino acids: CASSLGFGYEQYF.

The V gene is TRBV28, the J gene TRBJ2-1; the D call from TCRdb, TRBD2, cannot be confirmed without DNA. Germline V CDR1 and CDR2: MDHEN, SYDVKM. The CDR3 runs to 16 residues. The CDR3 loop reads CASSLSQLAGEWGQFF.

The chain links TRBV5-1 to TRBJ1-3. Looked up from germline, CDR1 is SGHRS and CDR2 is YFSETQ. This CDR3 is 16 amino acids long. This CDR3 reads CASSPPDVGPGNTIYF.

This chain uses TRBV28 with TRBJ2-6. Germline CDR1 and CDR2: MDHEN and SYDVKM. The CDR3 is 15 residues long. The CDR3 loop reads CASSPTKSGANVLTF.